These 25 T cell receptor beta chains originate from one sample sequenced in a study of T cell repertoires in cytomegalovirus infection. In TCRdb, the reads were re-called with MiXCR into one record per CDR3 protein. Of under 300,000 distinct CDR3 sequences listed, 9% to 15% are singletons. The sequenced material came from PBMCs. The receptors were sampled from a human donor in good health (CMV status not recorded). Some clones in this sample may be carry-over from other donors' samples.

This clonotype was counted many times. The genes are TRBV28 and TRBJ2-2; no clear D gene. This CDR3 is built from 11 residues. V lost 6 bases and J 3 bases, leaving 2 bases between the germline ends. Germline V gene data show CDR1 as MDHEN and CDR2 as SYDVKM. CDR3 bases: TGTGCCAGCAGGGACACCGGGGAGCTGTTTTTT. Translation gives CASRDTGELFF. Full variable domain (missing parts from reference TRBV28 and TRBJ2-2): DVKVTQSSRYLVKRTGEKVFLECVQDMDHENMFWYRQDPGLGLRLIYFSYDVKMKEKGDIPEGYSVSREKKERFSLILESASTNQTSMYLCASRDTGELFFGEGSRLTVL.

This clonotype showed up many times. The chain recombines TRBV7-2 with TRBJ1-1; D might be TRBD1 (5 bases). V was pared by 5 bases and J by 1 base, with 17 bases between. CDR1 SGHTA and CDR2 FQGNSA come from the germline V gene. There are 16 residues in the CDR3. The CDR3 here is CASSPDPTATNTEAFF. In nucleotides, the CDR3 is TGTGCCAGCAGCCCCGACCCGACAGCGACGAACACTGAAGCTTTCTTT.

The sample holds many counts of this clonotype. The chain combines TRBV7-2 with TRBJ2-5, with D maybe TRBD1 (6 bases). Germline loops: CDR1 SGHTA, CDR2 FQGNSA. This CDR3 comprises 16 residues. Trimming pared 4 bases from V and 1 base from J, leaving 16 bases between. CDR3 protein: CASSSGRGIGQETQYF. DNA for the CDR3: TGTGCCAGCAGCTCCGGAAGGGGGATAGGCCAAGAGACCCAGTACTTC.

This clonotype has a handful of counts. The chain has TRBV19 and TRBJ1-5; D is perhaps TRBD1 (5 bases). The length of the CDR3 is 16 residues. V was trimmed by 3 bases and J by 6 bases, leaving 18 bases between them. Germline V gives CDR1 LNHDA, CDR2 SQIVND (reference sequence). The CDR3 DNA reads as TGTGCCAGTAGTATTATGGGGGATCCAGGGAGTCAGCCCCAGCATTTT. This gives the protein CASSIMGDPGSQPQHF. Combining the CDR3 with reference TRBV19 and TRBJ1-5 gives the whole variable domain DGGITQSPKYLFRKEGQNVTLSCEQNLNHDAMYWYRQDPGQGLRLIYYSQIVNDFQKGDIAEGYSVSREKKESFPLTVTSAQKNPTAFYLCASSIMGDPGSQPQHFGDGTRLSIL.

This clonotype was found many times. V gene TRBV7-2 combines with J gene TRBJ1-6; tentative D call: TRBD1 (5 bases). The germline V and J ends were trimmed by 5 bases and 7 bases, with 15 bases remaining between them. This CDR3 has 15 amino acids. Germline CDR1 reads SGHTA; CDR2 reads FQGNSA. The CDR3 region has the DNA TGTGCCAGCAGCATAAACCAGGGCTCCAATTCACCCCTCCACTTT. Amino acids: CASSINQGSNSPLHF.

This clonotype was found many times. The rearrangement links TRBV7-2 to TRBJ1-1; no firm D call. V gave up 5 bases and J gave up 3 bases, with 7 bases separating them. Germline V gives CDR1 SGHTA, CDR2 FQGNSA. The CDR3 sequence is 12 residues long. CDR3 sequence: CASSPGYTEAFF. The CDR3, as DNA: TGTGCCAGCAGCCCCGGGTACACTGAAGCTTTCTTT.

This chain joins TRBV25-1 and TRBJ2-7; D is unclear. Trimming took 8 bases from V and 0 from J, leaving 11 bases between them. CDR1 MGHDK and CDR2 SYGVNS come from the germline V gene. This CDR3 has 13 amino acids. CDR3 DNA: TGTGCCAGCCGACCTTCGAGCTCCTACGAGCAGTACTTC. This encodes CASRPSSSYEQYF.

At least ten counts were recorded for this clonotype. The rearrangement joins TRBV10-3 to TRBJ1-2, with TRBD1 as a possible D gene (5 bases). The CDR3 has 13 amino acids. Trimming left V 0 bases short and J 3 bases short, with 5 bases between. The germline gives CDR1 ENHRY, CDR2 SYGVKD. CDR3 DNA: TGTGCCATCAGTGAGTCGGGACACTATGGCTACACCTTC. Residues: CAISESGHYGYTF.

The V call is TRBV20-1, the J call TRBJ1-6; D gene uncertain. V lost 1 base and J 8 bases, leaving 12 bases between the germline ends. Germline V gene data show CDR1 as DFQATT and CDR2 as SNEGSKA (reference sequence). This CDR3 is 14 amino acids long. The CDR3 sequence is CSARGGRADSPLHF. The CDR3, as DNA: TGCAGTGCTAGAGGTGGAAGGGCGGATTCACCCCTCCACTTT.

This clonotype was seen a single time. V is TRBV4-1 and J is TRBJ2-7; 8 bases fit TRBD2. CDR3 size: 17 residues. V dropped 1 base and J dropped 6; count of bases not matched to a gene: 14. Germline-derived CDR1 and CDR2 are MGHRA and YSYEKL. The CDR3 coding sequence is TGCGCCAGCAGCCAAGCCGTAGCCGGGAGGGCCCTGAGCGAGCAGTACTTC. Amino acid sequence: CASSQAVAGRALSEQYF.

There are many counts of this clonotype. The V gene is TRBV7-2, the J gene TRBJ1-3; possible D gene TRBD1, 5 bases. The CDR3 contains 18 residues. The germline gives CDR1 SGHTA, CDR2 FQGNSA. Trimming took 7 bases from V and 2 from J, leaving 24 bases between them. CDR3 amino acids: CASIPLGGGVVTGNTIYF. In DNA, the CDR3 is TGTGCCAGCATCCCTTTAGGTGGAGGGGTCGTCACTGGAAACACCATATATTTT.

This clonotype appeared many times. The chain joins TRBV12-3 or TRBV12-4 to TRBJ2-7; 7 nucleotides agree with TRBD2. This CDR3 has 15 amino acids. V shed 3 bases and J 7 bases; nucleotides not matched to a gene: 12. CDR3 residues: CASSFPTAGVLEQYF. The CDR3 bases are TGTGCCAGCAGTTTCCCCACCGCGGGGGTCCTTGAGCAGTACTTC.

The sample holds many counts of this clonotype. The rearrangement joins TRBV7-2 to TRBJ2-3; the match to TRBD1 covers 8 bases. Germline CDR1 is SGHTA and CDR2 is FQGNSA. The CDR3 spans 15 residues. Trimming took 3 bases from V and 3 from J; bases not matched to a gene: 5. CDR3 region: CASSFQTGVTDTQYF. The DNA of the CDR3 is TGTGCCAGCAGCTTCCAGACAGGGGTAACAGATACGCAGTATTTT. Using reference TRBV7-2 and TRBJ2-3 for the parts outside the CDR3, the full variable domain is GAGVSQSPSNKVTEKGKDVELRCDPISGHTALYWYRQSLGQGLEFLIYFQGNSAPDKSGLPSDRFSAERTGGSVSTLTIQRTQQEDSAVYLCASSFQTGVTDTQYFGPGTRLTVL.

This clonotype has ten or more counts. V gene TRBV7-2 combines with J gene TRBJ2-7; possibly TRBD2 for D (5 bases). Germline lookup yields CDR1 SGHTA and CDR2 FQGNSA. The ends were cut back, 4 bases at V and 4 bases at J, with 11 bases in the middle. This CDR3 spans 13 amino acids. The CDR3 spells CASSSSRGYEQYF. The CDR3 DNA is TGTGCCAGCAGCTCTTCCCGGGGTTACGAGCAGTACTTC.

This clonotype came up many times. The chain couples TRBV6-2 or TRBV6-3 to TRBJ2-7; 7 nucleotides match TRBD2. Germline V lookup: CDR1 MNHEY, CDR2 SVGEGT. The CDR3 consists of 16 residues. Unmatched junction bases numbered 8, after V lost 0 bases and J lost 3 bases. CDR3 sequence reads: CASSYSPRDYRYEQYF. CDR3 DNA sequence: TGTGCCAGCAGTTACTCCCCCCGGGACTACCGCTACGAGCAGTACTTC.

CDR3 coding DNA: TGTGCCAGCAGTTACTTAGGTGGGAGGGATTCACCCCTCCACTTT. Protein: CASSYLGGRDSPLHF. This sequence joins TRBV6-6 and TRBJ1-6; no clear D gene. The germline V gene encodes CDR1 MNHNY and CDR2 SVGAGI (reference sequence). Trimming cost V 1 base and J 8 bases, with 12 bases left between them. This CDR3 contains 15 residues.

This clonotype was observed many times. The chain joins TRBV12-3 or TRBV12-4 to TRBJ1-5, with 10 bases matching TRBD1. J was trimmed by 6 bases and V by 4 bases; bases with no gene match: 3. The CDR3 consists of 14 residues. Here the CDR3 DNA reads TGTGCCAGCAGTTCGACAGGGGGCGGTCAGCCCCAGCATTTT. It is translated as CASSSTGGGQPQHF.

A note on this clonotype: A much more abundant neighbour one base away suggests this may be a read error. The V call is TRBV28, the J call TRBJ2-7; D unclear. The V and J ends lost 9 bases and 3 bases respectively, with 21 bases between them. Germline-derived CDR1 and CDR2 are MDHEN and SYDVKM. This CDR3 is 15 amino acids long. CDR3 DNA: TGTGCCAGTCTTTCCAGCCCTCCCGGATTCTACGAGCAGTACTTC. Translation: CASLSSPPGFYEQYF.

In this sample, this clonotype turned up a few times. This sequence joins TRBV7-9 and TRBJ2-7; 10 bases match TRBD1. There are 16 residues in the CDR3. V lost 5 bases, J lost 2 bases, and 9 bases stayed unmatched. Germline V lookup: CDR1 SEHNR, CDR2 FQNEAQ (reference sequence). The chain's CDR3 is CASSLRRTGGPYEQYF. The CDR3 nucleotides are TGTGCCAGCAGCCTTAGGAGGACAGGGGGGCCCTACGAGCAGTACTTC.

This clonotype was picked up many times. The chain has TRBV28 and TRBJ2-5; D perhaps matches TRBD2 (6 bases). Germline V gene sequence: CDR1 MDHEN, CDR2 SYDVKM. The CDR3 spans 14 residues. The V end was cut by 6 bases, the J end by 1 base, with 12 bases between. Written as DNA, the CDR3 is TGTGCCAGCAGGGGGGGAGTTTTCCAAGAGACCCAGTACTTC. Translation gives CASRGGVFQETQYF.

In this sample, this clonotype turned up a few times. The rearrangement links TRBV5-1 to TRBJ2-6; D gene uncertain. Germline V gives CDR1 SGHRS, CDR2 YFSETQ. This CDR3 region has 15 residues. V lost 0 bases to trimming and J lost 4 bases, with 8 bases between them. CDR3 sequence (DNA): TGCGCCAGCAGCTTGGCAACTCCCGGGGCCAACGTCCTGACTTTC. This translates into CASSLATPGANVLTF.

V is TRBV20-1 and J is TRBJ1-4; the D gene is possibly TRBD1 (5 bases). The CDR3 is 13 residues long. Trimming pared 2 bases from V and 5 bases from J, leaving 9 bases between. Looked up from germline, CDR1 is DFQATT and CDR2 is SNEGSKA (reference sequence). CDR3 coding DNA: TGCAGTGCTAGATCGGGACGCAATGAAAAACTGTTTTTT. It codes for CSARSGRNEKLFF.

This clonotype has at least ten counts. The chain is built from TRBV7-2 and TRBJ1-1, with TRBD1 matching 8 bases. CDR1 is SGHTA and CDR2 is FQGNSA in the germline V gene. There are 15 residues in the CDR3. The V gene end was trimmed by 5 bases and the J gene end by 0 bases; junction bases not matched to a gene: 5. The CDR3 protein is CASSPETGVNTEAFF. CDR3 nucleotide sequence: TGTGCCAGCAGCCCAGAGACAGGGGTGAACACTGAAGCTTTCTTT. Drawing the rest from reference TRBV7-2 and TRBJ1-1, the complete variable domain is GAGVSQSPSNKVTEKGKDVELRCDPISGHTALYWYRQSLGQGLEFLIYFQGNSAPDKSGLPSDRFSAERTGGSVSTLTIQRTQQEDSAVYLCASSPETGVNTEAFFGQGTRLTVV.

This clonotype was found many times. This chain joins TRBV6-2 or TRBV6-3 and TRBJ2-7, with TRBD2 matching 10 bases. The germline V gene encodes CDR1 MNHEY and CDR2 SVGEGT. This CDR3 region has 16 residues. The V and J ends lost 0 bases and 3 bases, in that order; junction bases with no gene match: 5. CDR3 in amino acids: CASSYSPSGSIYEQYF. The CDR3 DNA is TGTGCCAGCAGTTACTCCCCTAGCGGGAGCATCTACGAGCAGTACTTC.

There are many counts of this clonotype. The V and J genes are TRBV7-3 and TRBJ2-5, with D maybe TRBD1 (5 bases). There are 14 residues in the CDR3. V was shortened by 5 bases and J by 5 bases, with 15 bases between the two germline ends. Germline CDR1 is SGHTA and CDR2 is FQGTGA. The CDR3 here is CASSPLGPGETQYF. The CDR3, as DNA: TGTGCCAGCAGCCCCCTGGGGCCTGGGGAGACCCAGTACTTC.